The 28 T cell receptor beta chains below were found in one sample sequenced in a study of blood T cell repertoires in COVID-19. Repertoires were generated with immunoSEQ multiplex PCR, while TCRdb's copy carries only in-frame clones and drops some. The sample holds about 230,000 clones, roughly 80% seen once. The sample taken for sequencing was PBMCs or T cells enriched from blood (not recorded which). Receptors were obtained from a man in his sixties who had recovered from COVID-19.

This clone was seen a few times. The rearrangement joins TRBV11-3 to TRBJ1-5; a weak D match, TRBD1 (5 bases). Per the germline V gene, CDR1 is SGHNT and CDR2 is YENEEA. The CDR3 has 14 amino acids. V lost 5 bases to trimming and J lost 6 bases, with 14 bases between them. The CDR3 nucleotides are TGTGCCAGCAGCCAGGGAGGGGAGGGTCAGCCCCAGCATTTT. Amino acids: CASSQGGEGQPQHF. Drawing the rest from reference TRBV11-3 and TRBJ1-5, the complete variable domain is EAGVVQSPRYKIIEKKQPVAFWCNPISGHNTLYWYLQNLGQGPELLIRYENEEAVDDSQLPKDRFSAERLKGVDSTLKIQPAELGDSAVYLCASSQGGEGQPQHFGDGTRLSIL.

The chain recombines TRBV7-2 with TRBJ1-1; no firm D call. This CDR3 comprises 12 residues. Germline CDR1 is SGHTA and CDR2 is FQGNSA. Trimming removed 3 bases from V and 5 bases from J, with 7 bases in between. Here the CDR3 reads CASSLPRTEAFF. In nucleotides, the CDR3 is TGTGCCAGCAGCTTGCCGCGGACTGAAGCTTTCTTT.

The rearrangement links TRBV6-4 to TRBJ1-1; TRBD1 matches 11 bases. From germline, CDR1 is MRHNA and CDR2 SNTAGT. Losses at the gene ends were 6 bases for V and 3 bases for J; bases not matched to a gene: 6. The length of the CDR3 is 15 residues. DNA of the CDR3: TGTGCCAGCAGGAGGACAGGGGGCCCCTACACTGAAGCTTTCTTT. Its protein product is CASRRTGGPYTEAFF.

The chain is built from TRBV7-9 and TRBJ1-3; 9 positions match TRBD1. V was pared by 4 bases and J by 2 bases, with 9 bases of the junction left unmatched. This CDR3 has 17 amino acids. CDR1 is SEHNR and CDR2 is FQNEAQ in the germline V gene (reference sequence). The CDR3 loop is CASSWREGQGTGNTIYF. CDR3 nucleotides: TGTGCCAGCAGCTGGAGAGAGGGACAGGGTACTGGAAACACCATATATTTT.

The table lists this clone with a few counts. This chain joins TRBV24-1 and TRBJ1-1, with 10 bases aligning to TRBD1. The germline V gene encodes CDR1 KGHDR and CDR2 SFDVKD. After removal of 5 bases from V and 4 bases from J, the junction contained 0 bases not matched to a gene. This CDR3 spans 13 amino acids. Here the CDR3 reads CATSGTGGTEAFF. Here the CDR3 DNA reads TGTGCCACCAGTGGGACAGGGGGCACTGAAGCTTTCTTT.

Only a few counts were recorded for this clone. The chain has TRBV11-3 and TRBJ1-1, with D possibly TRBD1 on 5 matching bases. Germline assignment: CDR1 SGHNT and CDR2 YENEEA. The CDR3 spans 15 residues. V was trimmed by 0 bases and J by 0 bases, leaving 8 bases between them. The CDR3 sequence is CASSLEAGLNTEAFF. The CDR3 bases are TGTGCCAGCAGCTTAGAAGCAGGGTTGAACACTGAAGCTTTCTTT.

The rearrangement links TRBV5-8 to TRBJ2-5, with D perhaps matching TRBD1 (6 bases). Trimming removed 0 bases at V and 7 bases at J, with 16 bases between. This CDR3 comprises 15 residues. Germline CDR1 is SGHTS and CDR2 is YDEGEE. DNA for the CDR3: TGTGCCAGCAGCTTGGAGGGGGACACCTTTGGGACCCAGTACTTC. Translated, it gives CASSLEGDTFGTQYF.

The chain recombines TRBV2 with TRBJ1-6; 9 positions match TRBD1. From germline, CDR1 is SNHLY and CDR2 FYNNEI. The CDR3 sequence is 12 residues long. With V trimmed by 4 bases and J by 15 bases, 4 bases remained unmatched. The CDR3 sequence: CASSGDRDRLHF. The CDR3 DNA is TGTGCCAGCAGTGGGGACAGGGATCGCCTCCACTTT.

The chain recombines TRBV12-3 or TRBV12-4 with TRBJ2-7, with D tentatively TRBD2 (5 bases). V was pared by 4 bases and J by 2 bases, with 6 bases between. The CDR3 is 12 residues long. This chain's CDR3 is CASSWGAYEQYF. DNA for the CDR3: TGTGCCAGCAGTTGGGGAGCCTACGAGCAGTACTTC.

The chain joins TRBV5-1 to TRBJ2-7; a weak D match, TRBD1 (6 bases). V lost 3 bases to trimming and J lost 3 bases, with 10 bases between them. This CDR3 has 13 residues. From germline, CDR1 is SGHRS and CDR2 YFSETQ. In DNA, the CDR3 is TGCGCCAGCAGCTCTCAGGGGAACTACGAGCAGTACTTC. Protein product: CASSSQGNYEQYF.

The V gene is TRBV5-1, the J gene TRBJ2-7; 7 bases are a match to TRBD1. CDR3 size: 14 residues. The junction had 7 bases not matched to a gene; V was cut back by 4 bases and J by 3 bases. Germline CDR1 reads SGHRS; CDR2 reads YFSETQ. CDR3 protein: CASSPRGKVYEQYF. The CDR3 region has the DNA TGCGCCAGCAGCCCCAGGGGGAAAGTCTACGAGCAGTACTTC.

V gene TRBV3-1 (or the pseudogene TRBV3-2) combines with J gene TRBJ2-1, with 7 bases aligning to TRBD2. The CDR3 consists of 15 residues. V dropped 1 base and J dropped 6; count of bases not matched to a gene: 6. Germline values: CDR1 LGHDT, CDR2 YNNKEL (reference sequence). The CDR3: CASSQATSSSNEQFF. The DNA of the CDR3 is TGTGCCAGCAGCCAAGCGACTAGCTCTAGCAATGAGCAGTTCTTC.

V is TRBV7-2 and J is TRBJ2-3; 8 nucleotides align to TRBD2. CDR1 is SGHTA, CDR2 FQGNSA, per germline. After removal of 1 base from V and 1 base from J, the junction contained 7 bases not matched to a gene. The CDR3 spans 17 residues. CDR3 sequence reads: CASSLGGPRGGTDTQYF. Written as DNA, the CDR3 is TGTGCCAGCAGCTTAGGAGGGCCGCGGGGGGGCACAGATACGCAGTATTTT.

V is TRBV4-2 and J is TRBJ2-5; TRBD2 matches at 12 bases. CDR3 size: 17 residues. In germline, CDR1 is LGHNA, CDR2 YNFKEQ. V lost 2 bases, J lost 5 bases, and 9 bases stayed unmatched. CDR3 amino acids: CASSQPSGGASEETQYF. In DNA, the CDR3 is TGTGCCAGCAGCCAACCTAGCGGGGGGGCCTCCGAGGAGACCCAGTACTTC.

The chain links TRBV25-1 to TRBJ1-3, with no clear D. Between the trimmed V and J ends, which lost 2 bases and 0 bases, there was a span of 5 bases. Germline CDR1 is MGHDK and CDR2 is SYGVNS. This CDR3 is built from 14 residues. The CDR3 region has the DNA TGTGCCAGCAGTGAAAGCGTCTCTGGAAACACCATATATTTT. Residues: CASSESVSGNTIYF.

This clone was detected a few times. The rearrangement joins TRBV5-1 to TRBJ2-7, with 9 bases fitting TRBD1. Losses at the gene ends were 4 bases for V and 5 bases for J; bases not matched to a gene: 4. Germline V CDR1 and CDR2: SGHRS, YFSETQ. The CDR3 has 13 amino acids. The CDR3 DNA sequence: TGCGCCAGCAGCAGTGGGACAGGGAACGAGCAGTACTTC. This codes for CASSSGTGNEQYF.

This clone is a singleton in its sample. This chain links TRBV4-2 with TRBJ2-2; 8 bases are shared with TRBD2. Germline V CDR1 and CDR2: LGHNA, YNFKEQ. The CDR3 is 16 amino acids. V lost 0 bases, J lost 5 bases, and 5 bases stayed unmatched. The CDR3 loop reads CASSQEGSGVTGELFF. Written as DNA, the CDR3 is TGTGCCAGCAGCCAAGAGGGTAGCGGGGTGACCGGGGAGCTGTTTTTT.

CDR3: CASSYLLAGTPQETQYF. DNA for the CDR3: TGTGCCAGCAGTTACCTACTAGCGGGTACACCACAAGAGACCCAGTACTTC. V usage is TRBV6-2 or TRBV6-3 and J usage is TRBJ2-5; 9 bases align to TRBD2. V was clipped by 2 bases and J by 2 bases; unmatched bases: 9. The CDR3 has 17 amino acids. CDR1 and CDR2 (germline): MNHEY, SVGEGT.

V usage is TRBV9 and J usage is TRBJ2-1; D ambiguous. Germline assignment: CDR1 SGDLS and CDR2 YYNGEE. This CDR3 is 12 amino acids long. V lost 3 bases to trimming and J lost 4 bases, with 5 bases between them. CDR3: CASSASYNEQFF. CDR3 sequence (DNA): TGTGCCAGCAGCGCCAGTTACAATGAGCAGTTCTTC. Together with reference TRBV9 and TRBJ2-1, the CDR3 gives the full variable domain: DSGVTQTPKHLITATGQRVTLRCSPRSGDLSVYWYQQSLDQGLQFLIQYYNGEERAKGNILERFSAQQFPDLHSELNLSSLELGDSALYFCASSASYNEQFFGPGTRLTVL.

The V gene is TRBV7-9, the J gene TRBJ1-1; 9 positions agree with TRBD1. There are 16 residues in the CDR3. Germline loops: CDR1 SEHNR, CDR2 FQNEAQ (reference sequence). Trimming at V came to 5 bases and at J to 3 bases, leaving 10 bases not matched to a gene. CDR3 nucleotides: TGTGCCAGCAGCCAGCCGGACAGGGGTCGTGACACTGAAGCTTTCTTT. It yields the protein CASSQPDRGRDTEAFF.

About this clone: The identical CDR3 is also encoded by other nucleotide sequences in the sample. The chain recombines TRBV19 with TRBJ1-2; D gene uncertain. The CDR3 sequence is 13 residues long. Trimming pared 4 bases from V and 4 bases from J, leaving 10 bases between. Germline lookup yields CDR1 LNHDA and CDR2 SQIVND (reference sequence). CDR3 sequence: CASSTRQGYGYTF. Here the CDR3 DNA reads TGTGCCAGTAGTACAAGACAAGGCTATGGCTACACCTTC.

The rearrangement joins TRBV7-3 to TRBJ2-2; D gene ambiguous. Trimming pared 1 base from V and 1 base from J, leaving 7 bases between. The germline V gene has CDR1 SGHTA and CDR2 FQGTGA. This CDR3 contains 15 residues. CDR3 in amino acids: CASSLNPGNTGELFF. The DNA for the CDR3 is TGTGCCAGCAGCTTAAATCCGGGGAACACCGGGGAGCTGTTTTTT.

The count of this clone is one. The chain uses TRBV6-5 and TRBJ1-5; D is ambiguous. The CDR3 is 13 amino acids. V lost 7 bases, J lost 4 bases, and 11 bases lay in between. From germline, CDR1 is MNHEY and CDR2 SVGAGI. This chain's CDR3 is CASTNRRNQPQHF. DNA for the CDR3: TGTGCCAGCACCAATAGGAGGAATCAGCCCCAGCATTTT.

This chain links TRBV7-2 with TRBJ2-7; perhaps TRBD1 as D (6 bases). Looked up from germline, CDR1 is SGHTA and CDR2 is FQGNSA. The V and J ends lost 0 bases and 2 bases respectively, with 14 bases between them. The CDR3 spans 16 residues. The chain's CDR3 is CASSLAGDIATYEQYF. CDR3 DNA sequence: TGTGCCAGCAGCTTAGCGGGGGACATTGCAACCTACGAGCAGTACTTC.

This chain uses TRBV7-2 with TRBJ2-3; 7 positions agree with TRBD1. CDR1 is SGHTA, CDR2 FQGNSA, per germline. The CDR3 contains 13 residues. J lost 5 bases, V lost 5 bases, and 4 bases had no gene match. The chain's CDR3 is CASSRQGQDTQYF. For the CDR3, the DNA is TGTGCCAGCAGCAGACAGGGCCAAGATACGCAGTATTTT. Full variable domain (remainder filled in from reference TRBV7-2 and TRBJ2-3): GAGVSQSPSNKVTEKGKDVELRCDPISGHTALYWYRQSLGQGLEFLIYFQGNSAPDKSGLPSDRFSAERTGGSVSTLTIQRTQQEDSAVYLCASSRQGQDTQYFGPGTRLTVL.

The rearrangement uses TRBV5-1 and TRBJ1-5; tentatively, D is TRBD1 (6 bases). This CDR3 has 15 residues. Per the germline V gene, CDR1 is SGHRS and CDR2 is YFSETQ. V was cut by 0 bases and J by 2 bases, with 9 bases left in between. For the CDR3, the DNA is TGCGCCAGCAGCTTGGTGTCAGGGGGCAATCAGCCCCAGCATTTT. Its translation is CASSLVSGGNQPQHF.

V and J are TRBV18 and TRBJ2-3; 10 bases align to TRBD2. Germline CDR1 KGHSH, CDR2 LQKENI. The CDR3 is 17 amino acids. V lost 3 bases, J lost 4 bases, and 10 bases stayed unmatched. This CDR3 is CASSPPLAGLGSDTQYF. As DNA, the CDR3 is TGTGCCAGCTCACCCCCACTAGCGGGGTTAGGTTCAGATACGCAGTATTTT.

The chain couples TRBV7-2 to TRBJ1-1, with a weak D call TRBD1 (5 bases). Germline V gives CDR1 SGHTA, CDR2 FQGNSA. The ends were cut back, 1 base at V and 1 base at J, with 10 bases in the middle. CDR3 size: 15 residues. CDR3 sequence: CASSLVGRANTEAFF. The CDR3 DNA reads as TGTGCCAGCAGCTTAGTAGGCAGGGCGAACACTGAAGCTTTCTTT.